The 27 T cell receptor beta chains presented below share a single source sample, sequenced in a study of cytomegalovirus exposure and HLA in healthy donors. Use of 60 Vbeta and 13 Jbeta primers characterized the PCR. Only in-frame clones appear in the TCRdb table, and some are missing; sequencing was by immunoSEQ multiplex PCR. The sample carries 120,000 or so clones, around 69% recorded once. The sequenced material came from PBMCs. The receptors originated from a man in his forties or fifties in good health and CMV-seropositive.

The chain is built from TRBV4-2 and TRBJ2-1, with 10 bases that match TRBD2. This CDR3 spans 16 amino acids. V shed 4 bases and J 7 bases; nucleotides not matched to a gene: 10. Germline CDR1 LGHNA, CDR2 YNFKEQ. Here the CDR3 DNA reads TGTGCCAGCAGCCTGAGGACTAGCGGTTTGGAGAATGAGCAGTTCTTC. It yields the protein CASSLRTSGLENEQFF.

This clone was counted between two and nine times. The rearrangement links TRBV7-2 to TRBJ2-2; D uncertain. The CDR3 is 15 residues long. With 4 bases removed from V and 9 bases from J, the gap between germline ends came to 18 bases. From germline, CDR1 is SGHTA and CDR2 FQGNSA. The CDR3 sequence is CASSSRSGSSRELFF. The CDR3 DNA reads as TGTGCCAGCAGCTCGCGGTCCGGCAGCTCGAGGGAGCTGTTTTTT.

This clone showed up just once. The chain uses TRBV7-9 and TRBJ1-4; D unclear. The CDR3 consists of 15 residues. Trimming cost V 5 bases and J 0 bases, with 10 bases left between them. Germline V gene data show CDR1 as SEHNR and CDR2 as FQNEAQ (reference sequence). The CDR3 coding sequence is TGTGCCAGCAGCCTCGCGGACTCAACTAATGAAAAACTGTTTTTT. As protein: CASSLADSTNEKLFF. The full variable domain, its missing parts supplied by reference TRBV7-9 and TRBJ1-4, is DTGVSQNPRHKITKRGQNVTFRCDPISEHNRLYWYRQTLGQGPEFLTYFQNEAQLEKSRLLSDRFSAERPKGSFSTLEIQRTEQGDSAMYLCASSLADSTNEKLFFGSGTQLSVL.

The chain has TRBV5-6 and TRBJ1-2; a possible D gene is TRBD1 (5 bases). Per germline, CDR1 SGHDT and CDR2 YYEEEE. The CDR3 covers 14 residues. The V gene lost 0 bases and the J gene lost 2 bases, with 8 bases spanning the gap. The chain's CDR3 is CASSLGWGNYGYTF. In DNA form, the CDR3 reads TGTGCCAGCAGCTTGGGGTGGGGCAACTATGGCTACACCTTC.

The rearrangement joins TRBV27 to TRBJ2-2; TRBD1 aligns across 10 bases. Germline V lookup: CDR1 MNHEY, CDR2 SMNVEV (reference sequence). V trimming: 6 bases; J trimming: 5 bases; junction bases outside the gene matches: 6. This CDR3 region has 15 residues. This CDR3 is CASSLRDRGTGELFF. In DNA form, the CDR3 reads TGTGCCAGCAGCCTCCGGGACAGGGGAACCGGGGAGCTGTTTTTT.

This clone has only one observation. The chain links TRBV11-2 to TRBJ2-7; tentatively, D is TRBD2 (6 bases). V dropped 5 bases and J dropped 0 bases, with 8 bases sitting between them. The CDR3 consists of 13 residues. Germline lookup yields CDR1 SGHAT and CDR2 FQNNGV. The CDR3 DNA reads TGTGCCAGCAGCCAGCGGGCCTCCTACGAGCAGTACTTC. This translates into CASSQRASYEQYF. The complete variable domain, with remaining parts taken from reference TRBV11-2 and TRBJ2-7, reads EAGVAQSPRYKIIEKRQSVAFWCNPISGHATLYWYQQILGQGPKLLIQFQNNGVVDDSQLPKDRFSAERLKGVDSTLKIQPAKLEDSAVYLCASSQRASYEQYFGPGTRLTVT.

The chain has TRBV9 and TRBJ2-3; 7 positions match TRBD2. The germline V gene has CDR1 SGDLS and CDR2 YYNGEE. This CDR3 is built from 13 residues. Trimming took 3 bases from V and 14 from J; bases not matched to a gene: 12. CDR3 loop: CASSASGGAGMYF. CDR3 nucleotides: TGTGCCAGCAGCGCCTCCGGGGGAGCGGGGATGTATTTT. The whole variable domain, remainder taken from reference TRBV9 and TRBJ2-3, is DSGVTQTPKHLITATGQRVTLRCSPRSGDLSVYWYQQSLDQGLQFLIQYYNGEERAKGNILERFSAQQFPDLHSELNLSSLELGDSALYFCASSASGGAGMYFGPGTRLTVL.

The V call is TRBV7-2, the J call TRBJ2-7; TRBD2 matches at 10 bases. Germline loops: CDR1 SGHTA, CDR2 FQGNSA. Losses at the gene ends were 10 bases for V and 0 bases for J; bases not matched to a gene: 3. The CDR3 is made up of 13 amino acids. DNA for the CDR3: TGTGCCATTGGACTAGCGGACTCCTACGAGCAGTACTTC. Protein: CAIGLADSYEQYF.

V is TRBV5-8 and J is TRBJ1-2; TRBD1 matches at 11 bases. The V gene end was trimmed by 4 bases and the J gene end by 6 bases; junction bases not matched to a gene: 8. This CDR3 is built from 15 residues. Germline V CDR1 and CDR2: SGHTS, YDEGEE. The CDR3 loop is CASSPRDRGGNGYTF. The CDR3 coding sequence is TGTGCCAGCAGCCCCCGGGACAGGGGGGGAAATGGCTACACCTTC. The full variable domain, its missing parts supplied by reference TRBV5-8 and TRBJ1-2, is EAGVTQSPTHLIKTRGQQATLRCSPISGHTSVYWYQQALGLGLQFLLWYDEGEERNRGNFPPRFSGRQFPNYSSELNVNALELEDSALYLCASSPRDRGGNGYTFGSGTRLTVV.

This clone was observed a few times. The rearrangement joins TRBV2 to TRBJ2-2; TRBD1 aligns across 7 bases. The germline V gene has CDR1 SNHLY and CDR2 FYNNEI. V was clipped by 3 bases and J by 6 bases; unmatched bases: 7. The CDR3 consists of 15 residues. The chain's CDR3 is CASSEAIQGAGELFF. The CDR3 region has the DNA TGTGCCAGCAGTGAGGCAATCCAGGGGGCCGGGGAGCTGTTTTTT.

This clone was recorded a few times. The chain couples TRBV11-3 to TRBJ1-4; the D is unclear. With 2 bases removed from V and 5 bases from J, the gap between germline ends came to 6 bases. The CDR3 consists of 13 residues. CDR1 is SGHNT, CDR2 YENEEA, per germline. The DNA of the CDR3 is TGTGCCAGCAGCTTAAGTCAGAATGAAAAACTGTTTTTT. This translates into CASSLSQNEKLFF.

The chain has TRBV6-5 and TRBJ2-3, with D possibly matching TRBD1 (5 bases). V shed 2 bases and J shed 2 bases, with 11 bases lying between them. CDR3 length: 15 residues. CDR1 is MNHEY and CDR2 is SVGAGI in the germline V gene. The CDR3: CASSYGQGHTDTQYF. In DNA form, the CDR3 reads TGTGCCAGCAGTTACGGGCAGGGCCACACAGATACGCAGTATTTT.

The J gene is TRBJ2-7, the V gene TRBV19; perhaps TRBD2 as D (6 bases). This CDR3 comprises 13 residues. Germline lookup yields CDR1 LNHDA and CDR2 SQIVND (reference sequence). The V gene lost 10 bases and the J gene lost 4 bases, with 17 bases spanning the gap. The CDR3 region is CATSGEVLYEQYF. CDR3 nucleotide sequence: TGTGCCACCTCGGGGGAGGTACTTTACGAGCAGTACTTC.

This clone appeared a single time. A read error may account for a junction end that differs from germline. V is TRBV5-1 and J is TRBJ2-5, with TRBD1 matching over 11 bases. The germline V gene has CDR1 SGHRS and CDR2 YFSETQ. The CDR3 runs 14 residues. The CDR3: CTSSPGQGAREQYF. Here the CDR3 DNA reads TGCACCAGCAGCCCCGGACAGGGGGCCAGGGAGCAGTACTTC.

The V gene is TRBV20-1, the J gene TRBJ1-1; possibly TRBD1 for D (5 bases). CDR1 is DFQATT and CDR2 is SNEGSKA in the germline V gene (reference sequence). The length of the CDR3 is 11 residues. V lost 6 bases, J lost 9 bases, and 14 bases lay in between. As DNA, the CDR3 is TGCAGTGCCGGCGGGGGGTCTCAAGCTTTCTTT. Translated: CSAGGGSQAFF.

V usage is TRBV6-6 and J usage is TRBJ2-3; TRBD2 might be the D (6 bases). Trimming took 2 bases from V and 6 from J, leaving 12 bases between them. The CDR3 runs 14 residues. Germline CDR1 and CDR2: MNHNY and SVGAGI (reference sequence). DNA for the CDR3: TGTGCCAGCAGTTACACTAGCACCCCGGATACGCAGTATTTT. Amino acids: CASSYTSTPDTQYF.

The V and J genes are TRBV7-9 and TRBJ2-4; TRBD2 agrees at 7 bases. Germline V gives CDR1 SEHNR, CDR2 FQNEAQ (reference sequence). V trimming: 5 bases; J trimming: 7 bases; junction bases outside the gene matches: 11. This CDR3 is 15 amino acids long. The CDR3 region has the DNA TGTGCCAGCAGCCTCCTGGGGGGGGTCCGGAACATTCAGTACTTC. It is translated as CASSLLGGVRNIQYF. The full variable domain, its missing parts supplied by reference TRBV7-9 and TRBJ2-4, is DTGVSQNPRHKITKRGQNVTFRCDPISEHNRLYWYRQTLGQGPEFLTYFQNEAQLEKSRLLSDRFSAERPKGSFSTLEIQRTEQGDSAMYLCASSLLGGVRNIQYFGAGTRLSVL.

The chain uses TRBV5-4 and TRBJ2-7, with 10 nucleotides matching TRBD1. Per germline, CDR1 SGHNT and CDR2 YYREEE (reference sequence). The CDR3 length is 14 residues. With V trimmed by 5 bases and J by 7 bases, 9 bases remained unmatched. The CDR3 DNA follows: TGTGCCAGCAGGCCAGACAGGGGGCGCTGGGAGCAGTACTTC. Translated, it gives CASRPDRGRWEQYF.

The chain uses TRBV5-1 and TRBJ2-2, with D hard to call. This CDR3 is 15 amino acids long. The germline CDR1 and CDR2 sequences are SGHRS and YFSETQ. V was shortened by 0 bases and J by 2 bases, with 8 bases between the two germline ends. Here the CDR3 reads CASSLDPPNTGELFF. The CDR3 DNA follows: TGCGCCAGCAGCTTGGATCCCCCTAACACCGGGGAGCTGTTTTTT.

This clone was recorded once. This CDR3 is CASAYRGRESYEQYF. CDR3 nucleotides: TGTGCTAGTGCCTACAGGGGCCGGGAGAGCTACGAGCAGTACTTC. V gene TRBV12-5 combines with J gene TRBJ2-7; possibly TRBD1 for D (7 bases). Germline V CDR1 and CDR2: LGHNT, FRNRAP. V lost 7 bases and J lost 3, with 19 bases in between. The CDR3 extends over 15 amino acids.

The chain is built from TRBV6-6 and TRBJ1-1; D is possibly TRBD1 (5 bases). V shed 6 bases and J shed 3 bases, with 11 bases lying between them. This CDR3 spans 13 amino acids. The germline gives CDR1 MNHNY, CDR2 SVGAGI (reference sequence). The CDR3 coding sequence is TGTGCCAGCAGCCGCGGGACCGACACTGAAGCTTTCTTT. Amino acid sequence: CASSRGTDTEAFF.

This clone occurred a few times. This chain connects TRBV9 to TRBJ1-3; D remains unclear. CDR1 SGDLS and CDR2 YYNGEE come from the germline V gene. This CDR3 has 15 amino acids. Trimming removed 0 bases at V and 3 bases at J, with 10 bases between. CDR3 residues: CASSVAAGSGNTIYF. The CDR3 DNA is TGTGCCAGCAGCGTAGCGGCGGGCAGTGGAAACACCATATATTTT.

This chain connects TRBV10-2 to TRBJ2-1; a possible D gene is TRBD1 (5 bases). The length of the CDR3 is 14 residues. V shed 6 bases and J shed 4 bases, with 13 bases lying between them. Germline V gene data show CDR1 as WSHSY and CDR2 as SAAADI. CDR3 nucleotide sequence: TGCGCCAGCAGAGGTCAGGGCTCTTACAATGAGCAGTTCTTC. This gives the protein CASRGQGSYNEQFF.

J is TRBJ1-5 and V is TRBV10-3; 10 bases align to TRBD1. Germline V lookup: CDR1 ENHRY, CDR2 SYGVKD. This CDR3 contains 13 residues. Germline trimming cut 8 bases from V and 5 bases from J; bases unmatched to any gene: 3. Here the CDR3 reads CAIGTGVDQPQHF. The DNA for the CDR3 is TGTGCCATCGGGACAGGGGTCGATCAGCCCCAGCATTTT.

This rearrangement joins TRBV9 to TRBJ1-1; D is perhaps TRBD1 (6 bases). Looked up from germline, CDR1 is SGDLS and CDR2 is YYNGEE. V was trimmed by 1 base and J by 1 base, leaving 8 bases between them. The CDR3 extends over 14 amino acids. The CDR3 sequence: CASSVTTGNTEAFF. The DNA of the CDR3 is TGTGCCAGCAGCGTAACGACAGGGAACACTGAAGCTTTCTTT.

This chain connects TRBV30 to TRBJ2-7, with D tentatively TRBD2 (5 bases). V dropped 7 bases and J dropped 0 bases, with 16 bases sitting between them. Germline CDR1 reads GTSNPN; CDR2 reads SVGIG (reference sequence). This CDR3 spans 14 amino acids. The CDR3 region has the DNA TGTGCCTACTGGATATCGGGAAACTCCTACGAGCAGTACTTC. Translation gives CAYWISGNSYEQYF. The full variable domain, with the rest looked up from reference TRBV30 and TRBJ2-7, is SQTIHQWPATLVQPVGSPLSLECTVEGTSNPNLYWYRQAAGRGLQLLFYSVGIGQISSEVPQNLSASRPQDRQFILSSKKLLLSDSGFYLCAYWISGNSYEQYFGPGTRLTVT.

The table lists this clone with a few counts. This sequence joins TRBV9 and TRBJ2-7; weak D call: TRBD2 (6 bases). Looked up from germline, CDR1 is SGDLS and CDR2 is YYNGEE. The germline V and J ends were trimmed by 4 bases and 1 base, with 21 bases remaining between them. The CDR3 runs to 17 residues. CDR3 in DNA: TGTGCCAGCAGCCCCCGGTCAGATAGCGGTCCTTCCTACGAGCAGTACTTC. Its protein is CASSPRSDSGPSYEQYF.